This TCR beta chain came from a study of siplizumab effects on memory and regulatory T cells. Comment on this clone: The antigen is undetermined.

Germline values: CDR1 LNHDA, CDR2 SQIVND (reference sequence). This CDR3 has 13 residues. Trimming stripped 2 bases from V and 7 bases from J, with 6 bases between. Study-wide results and limits: Tregs that proliferated in siplizumab cultures did not have their suppressive function confirmed. Treg-derived clones made up an average of approximately 70% of mappable alloreactive CD4+ clones with siplizumab and 25% to 30% in controls. Naive T cells apparently outstripped memory cells in diversity and seemed major alloresponse contributors.

Measured with immunoSEQ multiplex PCR; TCRdb has only the in-frame clones, and not every one. This table has 90,000 to 120,000 clones, about 91% appearing once. Input material: Tregs sorted from blood. The clonotype originates from a human donor in good health. This chain connects TRBV19 to TRBJ1-6; maybe TRBD1 (5 bases). CDR3 coding DNA: TGTGCCAGTAGTATACAGGGAAATTCACCCCTCCACTTT. It specifies CASSIQGNSPLHF.